This T cell receptor beta chain was recorded in a study of cytomegalovirus exposure and HLA in healthy donors. The primer mix had 60 Vbeta and 13 Jbeta primers. Here immunoSEQ multiplex PCR was the method, and the copy in TCRdb shows in-frame clones only, minus some. The top ten clones hold 5% to 6% of a sample with roughly 240,000 clones, about 81% of them seen once. Losses at the gene ends were 5 bases for V and 4 bases for J; bases not matched to a gene: 11. Germline loops: CDR1 PRHDT, CDR2 FYEKMQ (reference sequence). CDR3 length: 18 amino acids. The sequence came from a middle-aged woman in good health and CMV-seropositive. The specimen was PBMCs. The chain recombines TRBV13 with TRBJ2-3; 14 positions match TRBD2. The CDR3 is CASSRPGLAGASADTQYF. The CDR3 coding sequence is TGTGCCAGCAGCCGTCCGGGACTAGCGGGGGCCTCGGCAGATACGCAGTATTTT. The full variable domain, with the rest looked up from reference TRBV13 and TRBJ2-3, is AAGVIQSPRHLIKEKRETATLKCYPIPRHDTVYWYQQGPGQDPQFLISFYEKMQSDKGSIPDRFSAQQFSDYHSELNMSSLELGDSALYFCASSRPGLAGASADTQYFGPGTRLTVL.